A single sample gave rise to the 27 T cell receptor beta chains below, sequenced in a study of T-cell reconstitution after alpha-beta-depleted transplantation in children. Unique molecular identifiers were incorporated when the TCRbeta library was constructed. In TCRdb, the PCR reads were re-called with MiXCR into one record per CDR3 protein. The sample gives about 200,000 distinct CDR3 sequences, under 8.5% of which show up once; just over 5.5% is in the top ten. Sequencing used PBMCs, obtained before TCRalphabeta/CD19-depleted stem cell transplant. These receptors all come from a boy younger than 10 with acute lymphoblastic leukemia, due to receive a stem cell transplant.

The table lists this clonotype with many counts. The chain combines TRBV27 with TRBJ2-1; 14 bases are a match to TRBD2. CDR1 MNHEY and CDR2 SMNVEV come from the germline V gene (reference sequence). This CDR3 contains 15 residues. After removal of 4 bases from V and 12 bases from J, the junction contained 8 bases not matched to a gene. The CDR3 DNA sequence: TGTGCCAGCAGTTCTCGGACTAGCGGGGGGCTCGGGCAGTTCTTC. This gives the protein CASSSRTSGGLGQFF.

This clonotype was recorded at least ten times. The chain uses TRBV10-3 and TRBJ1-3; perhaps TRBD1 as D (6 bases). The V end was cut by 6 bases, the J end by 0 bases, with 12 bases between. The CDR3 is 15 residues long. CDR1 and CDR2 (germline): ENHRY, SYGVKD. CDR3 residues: CAIRLDRSSGNTIYF. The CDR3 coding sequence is TGTGCCATCAGACTCGACAGGAGCTCTGGAAACACCATATATTTT.

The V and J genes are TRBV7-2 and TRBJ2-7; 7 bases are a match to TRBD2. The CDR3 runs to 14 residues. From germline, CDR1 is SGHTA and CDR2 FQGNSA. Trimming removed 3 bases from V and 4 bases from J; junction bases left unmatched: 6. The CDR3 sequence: CASSLGDYGYEQYF. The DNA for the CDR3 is TGTGCCAGCAGCTTGGGGGACTATGGGTACGAGCAGTACTTC.

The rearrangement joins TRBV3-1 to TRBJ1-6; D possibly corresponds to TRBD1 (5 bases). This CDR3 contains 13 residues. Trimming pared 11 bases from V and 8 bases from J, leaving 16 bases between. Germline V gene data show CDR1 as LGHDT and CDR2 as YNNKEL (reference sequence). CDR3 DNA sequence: TGTGCCTCACACGGTACAGGCTATTCACCCCTCCACTTT. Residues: CASHGTGYSPLHF.

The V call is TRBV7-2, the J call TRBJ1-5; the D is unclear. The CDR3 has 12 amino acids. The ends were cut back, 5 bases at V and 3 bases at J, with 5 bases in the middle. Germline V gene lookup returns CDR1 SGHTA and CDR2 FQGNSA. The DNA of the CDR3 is TGTGCCAGCAGCGCCTTCAATCAGCCCCAGCATTTT. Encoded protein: CASSAFNQPQHF. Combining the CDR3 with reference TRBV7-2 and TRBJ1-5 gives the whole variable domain GAGVSQSPSNKVTEKGKDVELRCDPISGHTALYWYRQSLGQGLEFLIYFQGNSAPDKSGLPSDRFSAERTGGSVSTLTIQRTQQEDSAVYLCASSAFNQPQHFGDGTRLSIL.

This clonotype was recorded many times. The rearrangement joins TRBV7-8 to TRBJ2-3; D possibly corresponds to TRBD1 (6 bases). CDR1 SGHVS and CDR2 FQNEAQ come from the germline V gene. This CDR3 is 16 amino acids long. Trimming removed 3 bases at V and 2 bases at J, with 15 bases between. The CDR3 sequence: CASSFTARGVTDTQYF. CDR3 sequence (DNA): TGTGCCAGCAGCTTTACTGCCAGGGGAGTCACAGATACGCAGTATTTT.

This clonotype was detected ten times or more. The CDR3 is CSVEGLAGVNEQFF. The CDR3 nucleotides are TGCAGCGTTGAAGGGCTAGCGGGAGTGAATGAGCAGTTCTTC. The V gene is TRBV29-1, the J gene TRBJ2-1; TRBD2 matches at 10 bases. The CDR3 runs to 14 residues. J was trimmed by 7 bases and V by 1 base; bases with no gene match: 4. Per germline, CDR1 SQVTM and CDR2 ANQGSEA.

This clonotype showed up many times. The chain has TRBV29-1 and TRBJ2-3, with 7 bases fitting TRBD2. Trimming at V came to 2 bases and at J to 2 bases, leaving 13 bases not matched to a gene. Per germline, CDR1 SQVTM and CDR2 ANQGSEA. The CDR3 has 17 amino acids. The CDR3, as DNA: TGCAGCGTTGAAATCCGACTAGCCCTTAGGATCACAGATACGCAGTATTTT. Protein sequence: CSVEIRLALRITDTQYF.

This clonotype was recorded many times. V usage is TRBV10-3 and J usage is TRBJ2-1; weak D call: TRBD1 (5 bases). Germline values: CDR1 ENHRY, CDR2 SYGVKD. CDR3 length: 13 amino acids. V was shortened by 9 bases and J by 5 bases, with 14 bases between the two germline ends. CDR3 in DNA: TGTGCCATGGGGCCCACACAGCACAATGAGCAGTTCTTC. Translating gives CAMGPTQHNEQFF.

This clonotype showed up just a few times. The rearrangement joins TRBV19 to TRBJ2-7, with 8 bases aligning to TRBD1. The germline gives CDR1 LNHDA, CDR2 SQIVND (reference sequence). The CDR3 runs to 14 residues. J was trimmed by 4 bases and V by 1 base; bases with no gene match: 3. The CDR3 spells CASSIGTGKYEQYF. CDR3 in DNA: TGTGCCAGTAGTATAGGGACAGGGAAATACGAGCAGTACTTC. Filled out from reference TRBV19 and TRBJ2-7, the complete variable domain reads DGGITQSPKYLFRKEGQNVTLSCEQNLNHDAMYWYRQDPGQGLRLIYYSQIVNDFQKGDIAEGYSVSREKKESFPLTVTSAQKNPTAFYLCASSIGTGKYEQYFGPGTRLTVT.

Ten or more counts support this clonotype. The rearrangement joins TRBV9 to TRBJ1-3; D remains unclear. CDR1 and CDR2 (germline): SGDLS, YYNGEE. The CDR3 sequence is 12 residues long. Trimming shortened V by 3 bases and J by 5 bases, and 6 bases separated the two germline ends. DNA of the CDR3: TGTGCCAGCAGCGCGCTCCGAAACACCATATATTTT. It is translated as CASSALRNTIYF.

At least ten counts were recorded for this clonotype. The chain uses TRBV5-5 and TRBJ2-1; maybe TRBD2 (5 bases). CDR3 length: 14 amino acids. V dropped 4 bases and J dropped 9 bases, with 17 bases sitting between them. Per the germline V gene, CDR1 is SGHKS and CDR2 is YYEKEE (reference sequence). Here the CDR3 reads CASSVEVLFSEQFF. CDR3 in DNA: TGTGCCAGCAGCGTGGAGGTTCTCTTTAGTGAGCAGTTCTTC.

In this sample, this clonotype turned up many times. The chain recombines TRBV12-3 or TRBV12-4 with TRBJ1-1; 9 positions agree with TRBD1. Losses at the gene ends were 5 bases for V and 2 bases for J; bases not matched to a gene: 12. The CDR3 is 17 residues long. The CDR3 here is CASSPGQGIRRNTEAFF. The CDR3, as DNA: TGTGCCAGCAGTCCCGGACAGGGGATTCGCCGAAACACTGAAGCTTTCTTT.

The CDR3 DNA is TGTGCCAGCACTTCCTGGGTGAACACTGAAGCTTTCTTT. It specifies CASTSWVNTEAFF. This chain joins TRBV6-6 and TRBJ1-1, with D unresolved. Germline loops: CDR1 MNHNY, CDR2 SVGAGI (reference sequence). The CDR3 sequence is 13 residues long. Trimming removed 7 bases at V and 0 bases at J, with 9 bases between.

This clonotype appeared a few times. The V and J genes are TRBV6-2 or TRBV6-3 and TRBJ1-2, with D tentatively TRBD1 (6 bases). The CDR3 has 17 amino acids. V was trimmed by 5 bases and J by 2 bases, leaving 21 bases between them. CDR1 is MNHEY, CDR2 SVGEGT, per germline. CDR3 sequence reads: CASSTRRDMITNYGYTF. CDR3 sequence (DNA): TGTGCCAGCAGTACCAGGCGGGACATGATCACCAACTATGGCTACACCTTC.

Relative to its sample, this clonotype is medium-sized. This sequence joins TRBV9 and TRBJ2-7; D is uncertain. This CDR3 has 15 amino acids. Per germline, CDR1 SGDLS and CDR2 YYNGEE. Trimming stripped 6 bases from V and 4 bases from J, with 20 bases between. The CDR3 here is CASIHGRRSGYEQYF. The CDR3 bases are TGTGCCAGCATCCACGGACGGCGAAGTGGGTACGAGCAGTACTTC.

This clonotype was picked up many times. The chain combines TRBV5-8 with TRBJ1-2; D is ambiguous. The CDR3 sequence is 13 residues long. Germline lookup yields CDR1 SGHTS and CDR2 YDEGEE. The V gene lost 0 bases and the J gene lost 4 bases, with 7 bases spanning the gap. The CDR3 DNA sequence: TGTGCCAGCAGCTTGGGAGTTGGCTATGGCTACACCTTC. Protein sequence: CASSLGVGYGYTF.

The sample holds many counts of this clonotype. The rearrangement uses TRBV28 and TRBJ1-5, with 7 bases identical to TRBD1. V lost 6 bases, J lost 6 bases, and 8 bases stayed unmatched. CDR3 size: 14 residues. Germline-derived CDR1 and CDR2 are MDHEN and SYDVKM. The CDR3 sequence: CASSPLQGVQPQHF. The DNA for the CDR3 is TGTGCCAGCAGCCCACTCCAGGGGGTTCAGCCCCAGCATTTT.

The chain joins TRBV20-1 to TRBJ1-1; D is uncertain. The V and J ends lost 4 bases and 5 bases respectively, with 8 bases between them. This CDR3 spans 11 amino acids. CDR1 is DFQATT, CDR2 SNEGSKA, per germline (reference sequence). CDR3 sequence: CSAMSGTEAFF. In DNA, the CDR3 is TGCAGTGCTATGTCGGGGACTGAAGCTTTCTTT.

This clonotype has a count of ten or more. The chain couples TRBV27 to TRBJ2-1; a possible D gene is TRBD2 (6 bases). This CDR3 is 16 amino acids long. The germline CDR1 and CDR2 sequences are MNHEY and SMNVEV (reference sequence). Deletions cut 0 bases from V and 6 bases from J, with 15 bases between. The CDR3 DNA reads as TGTGCCAGCAGTTTATCGACCCAAGGGACTTCCAATGAGCAGTTCTTC. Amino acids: CASSLSTQGTSNEQFF.

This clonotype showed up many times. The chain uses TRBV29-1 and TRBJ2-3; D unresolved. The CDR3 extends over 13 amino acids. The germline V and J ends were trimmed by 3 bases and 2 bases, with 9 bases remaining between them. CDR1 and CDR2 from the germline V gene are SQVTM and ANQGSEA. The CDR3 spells CSVDSANTDTQYF. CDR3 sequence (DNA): TGCAGCGTTGATTCGGCTAACACAGATACGCAGTATTTT.

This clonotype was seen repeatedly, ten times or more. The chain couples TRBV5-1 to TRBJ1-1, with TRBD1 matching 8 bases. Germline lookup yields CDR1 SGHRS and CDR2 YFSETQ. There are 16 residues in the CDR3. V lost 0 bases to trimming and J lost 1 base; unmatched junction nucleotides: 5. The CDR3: CASSLEGGQANTEAFF. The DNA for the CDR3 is TGCGCCAGCAGCTTGGAAGGGGGACAGGCGAACACTGAAGCTTTCTTT.

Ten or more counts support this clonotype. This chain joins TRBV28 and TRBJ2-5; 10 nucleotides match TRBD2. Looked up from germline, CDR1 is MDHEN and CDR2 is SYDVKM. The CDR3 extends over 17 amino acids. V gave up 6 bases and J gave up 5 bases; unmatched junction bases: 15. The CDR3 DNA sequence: TGTGCCAGCAGAAAGCTAGCGGGGGCGACCCCTTGGGAGACCCAGTACTTC. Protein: CASRKLAGATPWETQYF.

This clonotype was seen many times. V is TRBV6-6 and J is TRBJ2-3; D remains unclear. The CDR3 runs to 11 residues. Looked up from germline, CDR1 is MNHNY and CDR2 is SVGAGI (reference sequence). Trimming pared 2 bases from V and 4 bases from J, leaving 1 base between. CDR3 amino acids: CASSYADTQYF. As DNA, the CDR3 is TGTGCCAGCAGTTACGCAGATACGCAGTATTTT.

The CDR3 region has the DNA TGTGCCAGCAGTTTAGCTTTTCGGGGGGCAGGGGGCTACACCTTC. This sequence encodes CASSLAFRGAGGYTF. This chain links TRBV12-3 or TRBV12-4 with TRBJ1-2; D might be TRBD1 (6 bases). Between the trimmed V and J ends, which lost 0 bases and 8 bases, there was a span of 16 bases. The CDR3 contains 15 residues.

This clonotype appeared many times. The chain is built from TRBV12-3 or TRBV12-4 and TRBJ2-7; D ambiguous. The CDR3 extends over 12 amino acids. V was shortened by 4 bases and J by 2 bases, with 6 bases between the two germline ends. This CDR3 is CASSSTPYEQYF. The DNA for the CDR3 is TGTGCCAGCAGTTCGACCCCCTACGAGCAGTACTTC.

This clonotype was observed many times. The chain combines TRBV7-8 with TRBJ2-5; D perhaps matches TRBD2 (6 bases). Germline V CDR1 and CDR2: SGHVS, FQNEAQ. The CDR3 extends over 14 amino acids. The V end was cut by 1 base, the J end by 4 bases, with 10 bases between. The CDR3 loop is CASSLVVGGETQYF. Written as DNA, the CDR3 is TGTGCCAGCAGCTTAGTAGTGGGGGGAGAGACCCAGTACTTC.